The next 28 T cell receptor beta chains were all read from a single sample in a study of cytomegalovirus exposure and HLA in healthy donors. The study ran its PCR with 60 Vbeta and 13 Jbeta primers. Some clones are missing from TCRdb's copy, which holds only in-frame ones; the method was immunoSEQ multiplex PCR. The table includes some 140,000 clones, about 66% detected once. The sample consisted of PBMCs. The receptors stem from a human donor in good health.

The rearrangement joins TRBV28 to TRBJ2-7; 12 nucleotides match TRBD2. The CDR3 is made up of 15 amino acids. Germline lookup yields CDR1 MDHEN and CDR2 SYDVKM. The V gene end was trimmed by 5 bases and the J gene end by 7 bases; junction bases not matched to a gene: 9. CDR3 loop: CASSSGGLAGREQYF. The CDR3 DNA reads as TGTGCCAGCAGTAGCGGCGGACTAGCGGGAAGGGAGCAGTACTTC.

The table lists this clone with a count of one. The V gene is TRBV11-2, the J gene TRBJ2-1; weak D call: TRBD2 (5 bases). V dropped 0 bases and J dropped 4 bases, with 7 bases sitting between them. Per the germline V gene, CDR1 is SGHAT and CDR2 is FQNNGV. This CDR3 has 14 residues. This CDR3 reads CASSLDWRYNEQFF. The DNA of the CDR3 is TGTGCCAGCAGCTTAGACTGGAGGTACAATGAGCAGTTCTTC.

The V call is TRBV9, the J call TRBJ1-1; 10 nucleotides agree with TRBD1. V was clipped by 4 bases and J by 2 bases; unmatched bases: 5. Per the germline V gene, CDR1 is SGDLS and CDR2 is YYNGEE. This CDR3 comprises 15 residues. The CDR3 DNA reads TGTGCCAGCAGCCCTCGACAGGGGGCAAACACTGAAGCTTTCTTT. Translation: CASSPRQGANTEAFF.

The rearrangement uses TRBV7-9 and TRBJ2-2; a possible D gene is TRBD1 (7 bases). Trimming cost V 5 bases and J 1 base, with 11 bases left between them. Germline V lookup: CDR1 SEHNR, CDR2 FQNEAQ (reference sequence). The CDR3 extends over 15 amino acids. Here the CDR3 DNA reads TGTGCCAGCAGCCCTCAGGGGGGGAACACCGGGGAGCTGTTTTTT. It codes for CASSPQGGNTGELFF. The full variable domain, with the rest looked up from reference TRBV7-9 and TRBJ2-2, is DTGVSQNPRHKITKRGQNVTFRCDPISEHNRLYWYRQTLGQGPEFLTYFQNEAQLEKSRLLSDRFSAERPKGSFSTLEIQRTEQGDSAMYLCASSPQGGNTGELFFGEGSRLTVL.

CDR3 bases: TGTGCCAGCAGCATTAACAGGAATCAGCCCCAGCATTTT. This encodes CASSINRNQPQHF. The chain employs TRBV7-2 and TRBJ1-5; maybe TRBD1 (5 bases). Germline CDR1 is SGHTA and CDR2 is FQGNSA. V lost 5 bases to trimming and J lost 4 bases, with 9 bases between them. The CDR3 is 13 residues long.

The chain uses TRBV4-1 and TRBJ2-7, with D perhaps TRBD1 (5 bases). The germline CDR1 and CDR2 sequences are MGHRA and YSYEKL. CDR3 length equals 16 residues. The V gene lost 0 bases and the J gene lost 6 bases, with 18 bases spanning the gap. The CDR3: CASSQDVRQGDVEQYF. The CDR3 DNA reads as TGCGCCAGCAGCCAAGATGTTCGGCAAGGGGATGTCGAGCAGTACTTC.

The CDR3 sequence is CASSLPTSGYNEQFF. For the CDR3, the DNA is TGTGCCAGCAGCTTACCGACTAGCGGTTACAATGAGCAGTTCTTC. The rearrangement links TRBV7-2 to TRBJ2-1; the match to TRBD2 covers 9 bases. V lost 2 bases to trimming and J lost 4 bases; unmatched junction nucleotides: 3. Germline V gene data show CDR1 as SGHTA and CDR2 as FQGNSA. This CDR3 contains 15 residues.

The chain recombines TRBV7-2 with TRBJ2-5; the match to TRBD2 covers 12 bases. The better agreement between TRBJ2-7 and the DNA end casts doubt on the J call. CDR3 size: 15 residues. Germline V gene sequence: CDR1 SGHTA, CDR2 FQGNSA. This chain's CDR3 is CASSLLAGGSYEQYF. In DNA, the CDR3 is TGTGCCAGCAGCTTACTAGCGGGAGGGTCGTACGAGCAGTACTTC.

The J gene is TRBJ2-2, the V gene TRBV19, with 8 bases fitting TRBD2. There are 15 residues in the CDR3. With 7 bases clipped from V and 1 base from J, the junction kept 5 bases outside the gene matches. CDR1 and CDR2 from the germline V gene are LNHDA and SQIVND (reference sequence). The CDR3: CASIWSGGNTGELFF. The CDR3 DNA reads TGTGCCAGTATATGGAGCGGGGGGAACACCGGGGAGCTGTTTTTT.

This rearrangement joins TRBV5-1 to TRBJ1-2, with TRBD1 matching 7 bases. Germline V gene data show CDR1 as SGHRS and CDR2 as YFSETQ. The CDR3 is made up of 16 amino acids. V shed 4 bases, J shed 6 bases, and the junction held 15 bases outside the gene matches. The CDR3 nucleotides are TGCGCCAGCAGCCCTGAGTGGGGCAGGGGGGTTGATGGCTACACCTTC. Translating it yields CASSPEWGRGVDGYTF.

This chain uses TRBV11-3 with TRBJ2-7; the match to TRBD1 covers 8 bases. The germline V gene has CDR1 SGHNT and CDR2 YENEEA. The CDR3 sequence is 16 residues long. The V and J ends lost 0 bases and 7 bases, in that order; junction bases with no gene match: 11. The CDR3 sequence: CASSLDGDRGVWEQYF. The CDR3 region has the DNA TGTGCCAGCAGCTTAGATGGCGACAGGGGAGTATGGGAGCAGTACTTC.

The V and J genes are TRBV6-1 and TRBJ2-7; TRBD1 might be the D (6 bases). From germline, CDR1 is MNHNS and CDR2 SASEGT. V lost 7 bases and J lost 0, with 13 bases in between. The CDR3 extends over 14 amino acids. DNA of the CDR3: TGTGCCAGCAAGATACTGGACAGCTCCTACGAGCAGTACTTC. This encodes CASKILDSSYEQYF.

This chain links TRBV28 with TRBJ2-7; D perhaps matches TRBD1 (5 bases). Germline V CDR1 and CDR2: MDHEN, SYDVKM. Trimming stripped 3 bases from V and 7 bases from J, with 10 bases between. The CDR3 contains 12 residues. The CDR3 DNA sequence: TGTGCCAGCAGTTTTGGTAAGGGGGAGCAGTACTTC. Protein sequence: CASSFGKGEQYF. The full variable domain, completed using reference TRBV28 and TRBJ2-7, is DVKVTQSSRYLVKRTGEKVFLECVQDMDHENMFWYRQDPGLGLRLIYFSYDVKMKEKGDIPEGYSVSREKKERFSLILESASTNQTSMYLCASSFGKGEQYFGPGTRLTVT.

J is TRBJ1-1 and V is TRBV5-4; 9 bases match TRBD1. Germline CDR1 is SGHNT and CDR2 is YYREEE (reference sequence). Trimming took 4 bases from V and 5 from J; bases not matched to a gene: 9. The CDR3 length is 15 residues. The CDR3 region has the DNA TGTGCCAGCAGCAATCGGGACAGGGAAGGGACTGAAGCTTTCTTT. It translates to CASSNRDREGTEAFF.

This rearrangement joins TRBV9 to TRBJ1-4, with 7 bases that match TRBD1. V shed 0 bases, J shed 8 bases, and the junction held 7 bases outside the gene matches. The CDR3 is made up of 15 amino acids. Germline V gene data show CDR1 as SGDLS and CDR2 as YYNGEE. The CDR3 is CASSVGPGGNEKLFF. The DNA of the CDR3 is TGTGCCAGCAGCGTAGGTCCAGGGGGTAACGAAAAACTGTTTTTT.

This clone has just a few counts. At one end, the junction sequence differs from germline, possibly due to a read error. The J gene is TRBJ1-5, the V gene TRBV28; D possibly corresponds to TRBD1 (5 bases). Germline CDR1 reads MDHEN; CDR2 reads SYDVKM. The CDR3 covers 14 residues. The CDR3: CACREGDSNQPQHF. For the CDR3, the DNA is TGTGCCTGCAGGGAGGGCGATAGCAATCAGCCCCAGCATTTT. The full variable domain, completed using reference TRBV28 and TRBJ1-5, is DVKVTQSSRYLVKRTGEKVFLECVQDMDHENMFWYRQDPGLGLRLIYFSYDVKMKEKGDIPEGYSVSREKKERFSLILESASTNQTSMYLCACREGDSNQPQHFGDGTRLSIL.

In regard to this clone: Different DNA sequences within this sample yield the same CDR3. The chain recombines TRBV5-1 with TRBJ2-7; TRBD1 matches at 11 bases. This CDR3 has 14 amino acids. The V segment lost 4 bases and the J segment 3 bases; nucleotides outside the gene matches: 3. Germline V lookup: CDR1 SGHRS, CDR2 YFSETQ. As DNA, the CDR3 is TGCGCCAGCAGCCCGGGACAGGGGGGCTACGAGCAGTACTTC. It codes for CASSPGQGGYEQYF.

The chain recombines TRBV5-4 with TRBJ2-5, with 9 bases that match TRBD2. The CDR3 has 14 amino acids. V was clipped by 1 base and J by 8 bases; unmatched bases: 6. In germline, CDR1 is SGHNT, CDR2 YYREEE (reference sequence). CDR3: CASSLPGAGGTQYF. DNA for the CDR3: TGTGCCAGCAGCTTGCCGGGAGCGGGAGGCACCCAGTACTTC.

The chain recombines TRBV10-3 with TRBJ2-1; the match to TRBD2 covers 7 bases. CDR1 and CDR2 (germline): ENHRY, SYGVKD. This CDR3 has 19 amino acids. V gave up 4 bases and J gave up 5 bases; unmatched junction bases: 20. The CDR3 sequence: CAISGSGIHRSPGNNEQFF. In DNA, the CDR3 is TGTGCCATCAGTGGGAGCGGGATTCACCGATCCCCCGGGAACAATGAGCAGTTCTTC.

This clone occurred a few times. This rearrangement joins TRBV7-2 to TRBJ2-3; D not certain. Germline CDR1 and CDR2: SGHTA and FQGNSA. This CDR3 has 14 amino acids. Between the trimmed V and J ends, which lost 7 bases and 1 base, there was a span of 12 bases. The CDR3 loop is CASTPQPGTDTQYF. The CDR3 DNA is TGTGCCAGCACCCCTCAACCGGGCACAGATACGCAGTATTTT. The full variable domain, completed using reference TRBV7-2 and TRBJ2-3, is GAGVSQSPSNKVTEKGKDVELRCDPISGHTALYWYRQSLGQGLEFLIYFQGNSAPDKSGLPSDRFSAERTGGSVSTLTIQRTQQEDSAVYLCASTPQPGTDTQYFGPGTRLTVL.

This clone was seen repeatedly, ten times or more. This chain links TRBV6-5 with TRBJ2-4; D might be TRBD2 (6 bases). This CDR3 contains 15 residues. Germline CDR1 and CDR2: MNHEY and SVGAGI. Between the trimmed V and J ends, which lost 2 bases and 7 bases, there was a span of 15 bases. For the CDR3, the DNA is TGTGCCAGCAGTTACGGGCAGGGAGGAAGGAACATTCAGTACTTC. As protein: CASSYGQGGRNIQYF.

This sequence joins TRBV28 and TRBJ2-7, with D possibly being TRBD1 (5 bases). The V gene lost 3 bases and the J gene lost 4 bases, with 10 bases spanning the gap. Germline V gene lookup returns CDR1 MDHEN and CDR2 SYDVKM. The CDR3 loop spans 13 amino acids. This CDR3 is CASSLSAGYEQYF. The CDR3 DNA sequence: TGTGCCAGCAGTTTGAGCGCAGGGTACGAGCAGTACTTC.

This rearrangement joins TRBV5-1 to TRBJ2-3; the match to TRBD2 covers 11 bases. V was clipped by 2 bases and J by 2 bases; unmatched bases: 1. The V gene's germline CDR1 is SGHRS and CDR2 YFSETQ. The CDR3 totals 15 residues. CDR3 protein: CASSLLAGDTDTQYF. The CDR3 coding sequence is TGCGCCAGCAGCTTACTAGCGGGAGACACAGATACGCAGTATTTT.

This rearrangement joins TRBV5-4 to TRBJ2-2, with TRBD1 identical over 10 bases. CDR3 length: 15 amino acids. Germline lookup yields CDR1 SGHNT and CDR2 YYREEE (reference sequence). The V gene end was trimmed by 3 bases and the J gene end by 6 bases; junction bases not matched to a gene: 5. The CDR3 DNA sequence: TGTGCCAGCAGCTCCTATGACAGGGGGCCCGGGGAGCTGTTTTTT. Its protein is CASSSYDRGPGELFF. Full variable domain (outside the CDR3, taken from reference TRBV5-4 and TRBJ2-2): ETGVTQSPTHLIKTRGQQVTLRCSSQSGHNTVSWYQQALGQGPQFIFQYYREEENGRGNFPPRFSGLQFPNYSSELNVNALELDDSALYLCASSSYDRGPGELFFGEGSRLTVL.

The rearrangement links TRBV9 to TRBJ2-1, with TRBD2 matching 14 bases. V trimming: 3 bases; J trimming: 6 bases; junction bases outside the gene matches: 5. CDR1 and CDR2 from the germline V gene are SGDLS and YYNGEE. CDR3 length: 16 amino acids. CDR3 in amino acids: CASSEGGLAGVNEQFF. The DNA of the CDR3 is TGTGCCAGCAGCGAAGGGGGACTAGCGGGAGTCAATGAGCAGTTCTTC.

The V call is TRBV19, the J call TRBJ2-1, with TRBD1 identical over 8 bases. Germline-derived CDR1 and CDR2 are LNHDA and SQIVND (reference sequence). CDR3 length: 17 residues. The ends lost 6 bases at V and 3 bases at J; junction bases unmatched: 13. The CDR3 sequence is CASRDRGQRSFYNEQFF. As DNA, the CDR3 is TGTGCCAGTAGAGACAGGGGACAGAGGAGTTTCTACAATGAGCAGTTCTTC.

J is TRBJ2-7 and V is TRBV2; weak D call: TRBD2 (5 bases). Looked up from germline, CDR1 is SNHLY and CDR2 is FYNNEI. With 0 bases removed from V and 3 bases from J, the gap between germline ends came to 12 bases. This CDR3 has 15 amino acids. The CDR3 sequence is CASSEALRTGYEQYF. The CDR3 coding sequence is TGTGCCAGCAGTGAAGCCCTTAGGACTGGCTACGAGCAGTACTTC.

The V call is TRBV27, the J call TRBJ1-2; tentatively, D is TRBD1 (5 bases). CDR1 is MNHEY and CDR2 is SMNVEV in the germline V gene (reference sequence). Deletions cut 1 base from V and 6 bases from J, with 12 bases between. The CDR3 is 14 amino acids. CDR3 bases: TGTGCCAGCAGTTTATGGGGCTCGGGAGATGGCTACACCTTC. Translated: CASSLWGSGDGYTF.